A single T cell receptor (beta chain) is shown here with its context. What it binds is unknown. Clones were read by immunoSEQ multiplex PCR, and TCRdb kept only the in-frame ones, dropping some. Seen here are 58,000 or so clones, 80% to 90% observed once, and the top ten hold 1.5% to 2%. The trim removed 7 bases at V and 10 bases at J, leaving 14 bases unmatched. The CDR3 covers 14 residues. In germline, CDR1 is MGHDK, CDR2 SYGVNS. As to time point: week 35, safety follow-up. Vaccination used 300 ug of mutant IDH1 20-mer peptide per dose, with topical imiquimod. Donor tumors were new WHO grade 3 or 4 IDH1-mutant, ATRX-lost astrocytomas. This sample is part of a study of a mutant IDH1 vaccine in newly diagnosed glioma.

The V and J genes are TRBV25-1 and TRBJ1-2; 8 bases fit TRBD1. This TCR came from a man in his forties with glioma. Source: PBMCs, taken from a glioma patient whose treatment included an IDH1 peptide vaccine. The CDR3 nucleotides are TGTGCCAGCACCGGATCTGGACAGGGTCGAGTCTACACCTTC. It is translated as CASTGSGQGRVYTF.